This T cell receptor beta chain derives from a study of blood T cell repertoires in COVID-19. Study as a whole: Collection of acute and convalescent COVID-19 samples took place in the United States, Italy and Spain. PBMCs, B-cell-depleted T cells, or T cells provided the cDNA or gDNA that made up the material.

Original processing methods: How many nucleated cells were present was estimated from reference gene primer amplification. The method was immunoSEQ multiplex PCR; TCRdb's version includes in-frame clones alone and lacks a portion of them. Clone size and the V and J calls come from that table; the DNA yielded D and trimming. The table includes 150,000 to 200,000 clones, 65% to 90% detected once. This CDR3 has 12 residues. The V and J ends lost 1 base and 6 bases respectively, with 7 bases between them. Germline-derived CDR1 and CDR2 are SGHDN and FVKESK. The sequenced sample consisted of peripheral blood. The V gene is TRBV14, the J gene TRBJ2-7; a weak D match, TRBD1 (5 bases). This receptor was obtained from a man between 50 and 59 years old with active or convalescent COVID-19. This chain's CDR3 is CASSQAGIEQYF. The CDR3 nucleotides read TGTGCCAGCAGCCAAGCAGGGATCGAGCAGTACTTC. The full variable domain, completed using reference TRBV14 and TRBJ2-7, is EAGVTQFPSHSVIEKGQTVTLRCDPISGHDNLYWYRRVMGKEIKFLLHFVKESKQDESGMPNNRFLAERTGGTYSTLKVQPAELEDSGVYFCASSQAGIEQYFGPGTRLTVT.